The 10 T cell receptor beta chains listed next were all sequenced from one sample in a study of response to subunit inactivated influenza vaccine. TCRdb processed the RT-PCR reads anew with MiXCR; each CDR3 protein has one entry. The table shows about 700,000 distinct CDR3 sequences, with 14% occurring only once. This material consisted of PBMCs from blood, taken around two weeks before vaccination. All receptors come from a man in his fifties or sixties who received an inactivated influenza vaccine.

In its sample, this clonotype was seen a few times. The gene calls are TRBV10-3 and TRBJ2-1; 7 bases are a match to TRBD1. CDR3 length equals 13 residues. In germline, CDR1 is ENHRY, CDR2 SYGVKD. Germline trimming cut 4 bases from V and 10 bases from J; bases unmatched to any gene: 7. CDR3 loop: CAISVDRVGEQFF. The CDR3 nucleotides read TGTGCCATCAGTGTCGACAGGGTCGGGGAGCAGTTCTTC.

The V call is TRBV4-3, the J call TRBJ2-1, with D unresolved. Germline values: CDR1 LGHNA, CDR2 YSLEER. The CDR3 contains 17 residues. V lost 0 bases and J lost 6, with 18 bases in between. CDR3 sequence: CASSQEVLPGLSNEQFF. The CDR3 coding sequence is TGCGCCAGCAGCCAAGAGGTTCTTCCCGGGCTGTCCAATGAGCAGTTCTTC.

The rearrangement links TRBV24-1 to TRBJ1-5; D not certain. Trimming removed 3 bases from V and 0 bases from J, with 11 bases in between. Germline V gene sequence: CDR1 KGHDR, CDR2 SFDVKD. The CDR3 is 16 residues long. This chain's CDR3 is CATSDRDGYSNQPQHF. The CDR3 bases are TGTGCCACCAGTGATCGCGACGGGTATAGCAATCAGCCCCAGCATTTT.

The V gene is TRBV7-9, the J gene TRBJ1-3, with TRBD1 matching over 9 bases. The V segment lost 5 bases and the J segment 7 bases; nucleotides outside the gene matches: 6. Germline lookup yields CDR1 SEHNR and CDR2 FQNEAQ (reference sequence). This CDR3 has 14 residues. The CDR3 bases are TGTGCCAGCAGCCCCGGACAGGGGATCAACACCATATATTTT. This translates into CASSPGQGINTIYF.

The rearrangement uses TRBV6-2 or TRBV6-3 and TRBJ2-7; TRBD2 is a possible D gene (5 bases). This CDR3 contains 16 residues. V was trimmed by 2 bases and J by 4 bases, leaving 18 bases between them. Germline loops: CDR1 MNHEY, CDR2 SVGEGT. CDR3 protein: CASSYRRTAFIYEQYF. For the CDR3, the DNA is TGTGCCAGCAGTTACAGGAGGACGGCGTTTATTTACGAGCAGTACTTC.

The chain joins TRBV7-8 to TRBJ1-1, with 7 bases lining up with TRBD1. The junction had 6 bases not matched to a gene; V was cut back by 4 bases and J by 4 bases. There are 14 residues in the CDR3. Germline V gene sequence: CDR1 SGHVS, CDR2 FQNEAQ. The CDR3: CASSYTGASTEAFF. In DNA form, the CDR3 reads TGTGCCAGCAGCTACACAGGGGCCAGCACTGAAGCTTTCTTT. The entire variable domain, with the rest obtained from reference TRBV7-8 and TRBJ1-1, is as follows: GAGVSQSPRYKVAKRGQDVALRCDPISGHVSLFWYQQALGQGPEFLTYFQNEAQLDKSGLPSDRFFAERPEGSVSTLKIQRTQQEDSAVYLCASSYTGASTEAFFGQGTRLTVV.

This chain uses TRBV18 with TRBJ1-2; TRBD1 matches at 7 bases. The CDR3 is made up of 17 amino acids. Germline CDR1 KGHSH, CDR2 LQKENI. The J segment lost 0 bases and the V segment lost 6 bases, leaving 13 bases of the junction unmatched. CDR3 bases: TGTGCCAGCTCCCGAGGACAGGCCCTAGGGGCTAACTATGGCTACACCTTC. This codes for CASSRGQALGANYGYTF.

This clonotype occurred a few times. The chain links TRBV2 to TRBJ2-3; TRBD1 agrees at 11 bases. The V and J ends lost 1 base and 4 bases, in that order; junction bases with no gene match: 1. Germline V gives CDR1 SNHLY, CDR2 FYNNEI. The CDR3 has 15 amino acids. CDR3 residues: CASSEEGQGADTQYF. The CDR3 bases are TGTGCCAGCAGTGAAGAGGGACAGGGGGCAGATACGCAGTATTTT.

Only a few counts were recorded for this clonotype. This chain links TRBV7-9 with TRBJ2-1; TRBD2 agrees at 8 bases. The ends lost 2 bases at V and 10 bases at J; junction bases unmatched: 13. CDR1 and CDR2 from the germline V gene are SEHNR and FQNEAQ (reference sequence). The CDR3 has 16 residues. For the CDR3, the DNA is TGTGCCAGCAGCTTAACGATTCGGGGGGGGGAGGAAGAGCAGTTCTTC. Protein product: CASSLTIRGGEEEQFF.

There are many counts of this clonotype. The chain uses TRBV7-2 and TRBJ2-5, with D unclear. V was trimmed by 3 bases and J by 4 bases, leaving 9 bases between them. The germline V gene encodes CDR1 SGHTA and CDR2 FQGNSA. This CDR3 contains 13 residues. DNA of the CDR3: TGTGCCAGCAGCTTGTCGCATCTAGAGACCCAGTACTTC. Residues: CASSLSHLETQYF.